This is a list of T cell receptor beta chains from one sample in a study of OX40 agonist ivuxolimab in advanced cancers. Libraries were prepared by immunoSEQ multiplex PCR; TCRdb keeps only in-frame clonotypes and omits some of them. The sample has about 84,000 clones, roughly 87% seen once. The sample here was CD4+ or CD8+ T cells sorted from blood, taken in a trial of the OX40 agonist ivuxolimab. The receptors were sampled from an adult with an advanced solid tumor such as melanoma, head and neck, liver or kidney cancer. CDR3s include the opening cysteine and the closing phenylalanine or tryptophan. A D gene is named only where the DNA matches it firmly. Clone sizes are given selectively: once, few, many, or a class where the clone is expanded.

D: -
J: TRBJ1-2
size: -
V: TRBV28
CDR3: CASSFAGLNSGYTF
DNA: TGTGCCAGCAGTTTTGCAGGGTTGAATTCTGGCTACACCTTC

D: -
J: TRBJ2-5
size: -
V: TRBV2
CDR3: CASSSQETQYF
DNA: TGTGCCAGCTCGAGCCAAGAGACCCAGTACTTC

D: -
J: TRBJ1-1
size: -
V: TRBV5-6
CDR3: CASSPGVDTEAFF
DNA: TGTGCCAGCAGCCCGGGGGTGGACACTGAAGCTTTCTTT

D: -
J: TRBJ1-2
size: -
V: TRBV4-2
CDR3: CASSQEYRVGGYTF
DNA: TGTGCCAGCAGCCAAGAATACAGGGTCGGTGGCTACACCTTC

D: TRBD1
J: TRBJ2-7
size: -
V: TRBV6-6
CDR3: CASKPGQGSYEQYF
DNA: TGTGCCAGCAAGCCGGGACAGGGGTCCTACGAGCAGTACTTC

D: TRBD2
J: TRBJ2-7
size: -
V: TRBV6-5
CDR3: CASRISGMSSYEQYF
DNA: TGTGCCAGCAGAATAAGCGGGATGAGCTCCTACGAGCAGTACTTC

D: -
J: TRBJ2-2
size: -
V: TRBV2
CDR3: CASSGRSEGSGELFF
DNA: TGTGCCAGCAGTGGGAGGTCAGAAGGATCCGGGGAGCTGTTTTTT

D: TRBD1
J: TRBJ2-3
size: -
V: TRBV6-5
CDR3: CASRRQGTDTQYF
DNA: TGTGCCAGCAGGAGACAGGGGACAGATACGCAGTATTTT

D: TRBD1
J: TRBJ1-1
size: -
V: TRBV2
CDR3: CASSPAGGTTEAFF
DNA: TGTGCCAGCTCCCCCGCAGGGGGCACGACTGAAGCTTTCTTT

D: TRBD2
J: TRBJ2-7
size: -
V: TRBV11-2
CDR3: CASSFGLAVYEQYF
DNA: TGTGCCAGCAGCTTCGGACTAGCGGTCTACGAGCAGTACTTC

D: TRBD1
J: TRBJ1-5
size: -
V: TRBV19
CDR3: CASSTSGQGAQHF
DNA: TGTGCCAGTAGTACCTCAGGCCAGGGGGCCCAGCATTTT

D: TRBD2
J: TRBJ2-7
size: -
V: TRBV10-3
CDR3: CATLVAGGYEQYF
DNA: TGTGCCACCCTTGTAGCGGGAGGTTACGAGCAGTACTTC

D: -
J: TRBJ1-2
size: once
V: TRBV6-5
CDR3: CASSYSGGHTNYGYTF
DNA: TGTGCCAGCAGTTACTCGGGCGGGCATACTAACTATGGCTACACCTTC

D: -
J: TRBJ1-6
size: -
V: TRBV27
CDR3: CASSLSRASPLHF
DNA: TGTGCCAGCAGTTTATCCAGGGCTTCACCCCTCCACTTT

D: -
J: TRBJ2-3
size: -
V: TRBV10-3
CDR3: CAISEGRGDTQYF
DNA: TGTGCCATCAGTGAGGGACGTGGAGATACGCAGTATTTT

D: TRBD1
J: TRBJ1-1
size: -
V: TRBV7-3
CDR3: CASSLTGAYEAFF
DNA: TGTGCCAGCAGCTTGACAGGGGCTTATGAAGCTTTCTTT

D: -
J: TRBJ1-3
size: -
V: TRBV9
CDR3: CASGPISGNTIYF
DNA: TGTGCCAGCGGCCCCATCTCTGGAAACACCATATATTTT

D: TRBD2
J: TRBJ2-1
size: -
V: TRBV7-3
CDR3: CASSSTSGRVHEQFF
DNA: TGTGCCAGCAGCTCGACTAGCGGGAGGGTTCACGAGCAGTTCTTC

D: -
J: TRBJ1-2
size: -
V: TRBV7-2
CDR3: CASRSGDYGYTF
DNA: TGTGCCAGCAGATCGGGGGACTATGGCTACACCTTC

D: -
J: TRBJ2-5
size: -
V: TRBV6-1
CDR3: CASSSGGLGETQYF
DNA: TGTGCCAGCAGTTCCGGGGGTCTCGGGGAGACCCAGTACTTC

D: TRBD1
J: TRBJ1-1
size: -
V: TRBV5-1
CDR3: CASSWDSKTEAFF
DNA: TGCGCCAGCAGTTGGGACAGTAAAACTGAAGCTTTCTTT

D: -
J: TRBJ2-5
size: -
V: TRBV9
CDR3: CASSVAPGEETQYF
DNA: TGTGCCAGCAGCGTAGCCCCGGGGGAGGAGACCCAGTACTTC

D: -
J: TRBJ2-7
size: once
V: TRBV5-1
CDR3: CASSLGTTPNYEQYF
DNA: TGCGCCAGCAGCTTGGGTACAACGCCGAACTACGAGCAGTACTTC

D: -
J: TRBJ1-4
size: -
V: TRBV27
CDR3: CASSLGQSNEKLFF
DNA: TGTGCCAGCAGTTTAGGACAGTCAAATGAAAAACTGTTTTTT

D: TRBD2
J: TRBJ2-3
size: -
V: TRBV5-1
CDR3: CASSAGLAGGTPSTDTQYF
DNA: TGCGCCAGCAGCGCGGGACTAGCGGGGGGTACCCCTAGCACAGATACGCAGTATTTT

D: -
J: TRBJ1-2
size: once
V: TRBV6-1
CDR3: CASSETGYDYTF
DNA: TGTGCCAGCAGTGAGACAGGCTATGACTACACCTTC

D: -
J: TRBJ2-5
size: -
V: TRBV4-1
CDR3: CASSPLGLLWETQYF
DNA: TGCGCCAGCAGCCCTTTAGGGCTTTTGTGGGAGACCCAGTACTTC

D: -
J: TRBJ2-7
size: -
V: TRBV11-2
CDR3: CASSAFYEQYF
DNA: TGTGCCAGCAGCGCATTCTACGAGCAGTACTTC